These 2 T cell receptor beta chains were sequenced from one sample in a study of blood T cells in healthy people across ages. Together with a sample-barcoded 5' primer, a J-beta primer mix was included in a second PCR lasting roughly 7 to 11 cycles. TCRdb independently ran MiXCR on the 5' RACE reads; one entry per CDR3 protein. The table has about 2 million distinct CDR3 sequences, around 50% seen once. The sequencing input was blood. These receptors all stem from a woman aged 40 to 50 in good health.

J is TRBJ2-1 and V is TRBV9, with TRBD1 as a possible D gene (5 bases). The CDR3 is 17 residues long. V gave up 0 bases and J gave up 0 bases, with 13 bases separating them. Germline lookup yields CDR1 SGDLS and CDR2 YYNGEE. Written as DNA, the CDR3 is TGTGCCAGCAGCGTAGACGCCAGGGTAAGCTCCTACAATGAGCAGTTCTTC. Protein product: CASSVDARVSSYNEQFF.

J is TRBJ2-3 and V is TRBV20-1; maybe TRBD2 (6 bases). Germline V gene data show CDR1 as DFQATT and CDR2 as SNEGSKA (reference sequence). The CDR3 has 15 residues. V was pared by 5 bases and J by 1 base, with 16 bases between. The CDR3 DNA reads as TGCAGTGCTGCCGATCGGGGGATTGGCACAGATACGCAGTATTTT. Translation: CSAADRGIGTDTQYF.